Shown below are 20 T cell receptor beta chains from a single sample sequenced in a study of blood T cell repertoires in COVID-19. Data came from immunoSEQ multiplex PCR; TCRdb stores just in-frame clones and leaves some out. The data show about 300,000 clones, 87% seen once. The source material was PBMCs or T cells enriched from blood (not recorded which). The receptor source for this set is a woman aged 25-40 years who had recovered from COVID-19.

The chain uses TRBV7-2 and TRBJ1-2; no clear D gene. The CDR3 runs to 13 residues. Trimming cost V 0 bases and J 5 bases, with 7 bases left between them. Germline CDR1 and CDR2: SGHTA and FQGNSA. The CDR3 coding sequence is TGTGCCAGCAGCTTAGCGTCGGGGTATGGCTACACCTTC. Residues: CASSLASGYGYTF.

The chain has TRBV7-8 and TRBJ2-5; 10 nucleotides align to TRBD1. From germline, CDR1 is SGHVS and CDR2 FQNEAQ. The J segment lost 5 bases and the V segment lost 1 base, leaving 7 bases of the junction unmatched. The CDR3 consists of 16 residues. The CDR3 is CASSLGTGGFDETQYF. DNA of the CDR3: TGTGCCAGCAGCTTAGGGACAGGGGGGTTTGACGAGACCCAGTACTTC.

The gene calls are TRBV7-8 and TRBJ2-7, with a tentative D call TRBD2 (5 bases). The CDR3 covers 13 residues. Trimming shortened V by 5 bases and J by 7 bases, and 15 bases separated the two germline ends. Germline-derived CDR1 and CDR2 are SGHVS and FQNEAQ. For the CDR3, the DNA is TGTGCCAGCAGCCCACGGGTCCCGGGGGAGCAGTACTTC. Translating it yields CASSPRVPGEQYF.

This chain uses TRBV6-5 with TRBJ1-1; 8 nucleotides agree with TRBD1. CDR3 size: 13 residues. V shed 7 bases and J 5 bases; nucleotides not matched to a gene: 6. Germline loops: CDR1 MNHEY, CDR2 SVGAGI. CDR3: CASTQGAWTEAFF. The CDR3 DNA reads as TGTGCCAGCACCCAGGGGGCTTGGACTGAAGCTTTCTTT.

This chain uses TRBV7-8 with TRBJ2-1; 7 bases agree with TRBD2. V was pared by 1 base and J by 6 bases, with 12 bases of the junction left unmatched. The CDR3 totals 17 residues. CDR1 is SGHVS, CDR2 FQNEAQ, per germline. Written as DNA, the CDR3 is TGTGCCAGCAGCTTAGGCCCCGGACTAGTCCCTGGCAATGAGCAGTTCTTC. Translated, it gives CASSLGPGLVPGNEQFF.

The chain employs TRBV11-2 and TRBJ1-5, with D perhaps TRBD1 (6 bases). The CDR3 is 14 residues long. V was cut by 1 base and J by 7 bases, with 11 bases left in between. Germline lookup yields CDR1 SGHAT and CDR2 FQNNGV. The DNA for the CDR3 is TGTGCCAGCAGCTTAGCGGGGACAACCCAGCCCCAGCATTTT. Protein sequence: CASSLAGTTQPQHF.

This chain links TRBV30 with TRBJ2-7, with D possibly matching TRBD1 (6 bases). Looked up from germline, CDR1 is GTSNPN and CDR2 is SVGIG (reference sequence). This CDR3 spans 12 amino acids. Trimming removed 4 bases at V and 3 bases at J, with 10 bases between. CDR3 nucleotides: TGTGCCTGGAAGGGCAGGGGCTACGAGCAGTACTTC. The encoded protein is CAWKGRGYEQYF.

V and J are TRBV6-6 and TRBJ2-1; TRBD1 might be the D (5 bases). The V end was cut by 7 bases, the J end by 4 bases, with 20 bases between. Germline lookup yields CDR1 MNHNY and CDR2 SVGAGI (reference sequence). CDR3 length equals 16 residues. CDR3 nucleotides: TGTGCCAGCACGTCTCGAAGGGGCCAAGCATACAATGAGCAGTTCTTC. Encoded protein: CASTSRRGQAYNEQFF.

V gene TRBV29-1 combines with J gene TRBJ1-2; 11 bases line up with TRBD1. The germline gives CDR1 SQVTM, CDR2 ANQGSEA. This CDR3 comprises 16 residues. The V and J ends lost 4 bases and 0 bases, in that order; junction bases with no gene match: 7. The chain's CDR3 is CSVGRDRGNTNYGYTF. The CDR3 DNA reads as TGCAGCGTTGGGCGGGACAGGGGGAACACTAACTATGGCTACACCTTC.

CDR3 amino acids: CASTPSVLNSPLHF. The CDR3 region has the DNA TGTGCCAGCACCCCTTCAGTTCTTAATTCACCCCTCCACTTT. The rearrangement uses TRBV27 and TRBJ1-6; the D is unclear. V was trimmed by 7 bases and J by 6 bases, leaving 13 bases between them. This CDR3 contains 14 residues. Germline-derived CDR1 and CDR2 are MNHEY and SMNVEV (reference sequence).

The count of this clone is one. The chain joins TRBV7-2 to TRBJ1-6; 8 nucleotides match TRBD1. Germline CDR1 is SGHTA and CDR2 is FQGNSA. The V and J ends lost 4 bases and 9 bases, in that order; junction bases with no gene match: 5. This CDR3 has 14 amino acids. CDR3 loop: CASSSRDRSSPLHF. In DNA form, the CDR3 reads TGTGCCAGCAGCTCGCGGGACAGGAGTTCACCCCTCCACTTT.

The chain employs TRBV2 and TRBJ1-1; D is undetermined. Germline V gene data show CDR1 as SNHLY and CDR2 as FYNNEI. V was cut by 6 bases and J by 1 base, with 6 bases left in between. This CDR3 spans 12 amino acids. CDR3 in amino acids: CASRDKNTEAFF. The CDR3 DNA is TGTGCCAGCAGAGACAAGAACACTGAAGCTTTCTTT.

In DNA form, the CDR3 reads TGTGCCCCCCAAGGTGCCGTATTTGACAGGGGTAACACTGAAGCTTTCTTT. Its protein product is CAPQGAVFDRGNTEAFF. The chain recombines TRBV10-3 with TRBJ1-1; 8 nucleotides agree with TRBD1. Germline V gene sequence: CDR1 ENHRY, CDR2 SYGVKD. This CDR3 region has 17 residues. V was clipped by 11 bases and J by 2 bases; unmatched bases: 19.

The rearrangement joins TRBV2 to TRBJ1-2; the match to TRBD1 covers 10 bases. This CDR3 has 14 amino acids. The germline gives CDR1 SNHLY, CDR2 FYNNEI. V lost 8 bases, J lost 6 bases, and 9 bases stayed unmatched. The CDR3 sequence is CASSDRGLLNGYTF. The CDR3 region has the DNA TGTGCCAGCTCTGACAGGGGGCTGTTAAATGGCTACACCTTC.

The chain joins TRBV13 to TRBJ1-6; TRBD1 matches at 10 bases. V lost 4 bases, J lost 13 bases, and 7 bases stayed unmatched. CDR1 is PRHDT, CDR2 FYEKMQ, per germline (reference sequence). CDR3 length equals 14 residues. CDR3 sequence: CASSSGQGVRPLHF. The DNA of the CDR3 is TGTGCCAGCAGCTCCGGACAGGGGGTTAGGCCCCTCCACTTT.

This clone has just one count. This chain joins TRBV4-2 and TRBJ1-4; D unresolved. CDR3 size: 15 residues. Trimming removed 4 bases at V and 4 bases at J, with 13 bases between. The germline CDR1 and CDR2 sequences are LGHNA and YNFKEQ. The CDR3 is CASSPFTPFNEKLFF. CDR3 DNA: TGTGCCAGCAGCCCCTTTACACCATTTAATGAAAAACTGTTTTTT.

The rearrangement links TRBV28 to TRBJ2-1; D uncertain. The CDR3 sequence is 12 residues long. Between the trimmed V and J ends, which lost 5 bases and 6 bases, there was a span of 8 bases. The germline gives CDR1 MDHEN, CDR2 SYDVKM. The CDR3 region has the DNA TGTGCCAGCAGTACCTATCCCAATGAGCAGTTCTTC. As protein: CASSTYPNEQFF.

The V call is TRBV18, the J call TRBJ1-1; 8 bases are shared with TRBD1. Trimming cost V 5 bases and J 7 bases; bases outside gene matches: 6. Germline CDR1 is KGHSH and CDR2 is LQKENI. The CDR3 totals 13 residues. CDR3 amino acids: CASSTDRDGEAFF. The CDR3 DNA sequence: TGTGCCAGCTCAACGGACAGGGATGGTGAAGCTTTCTTT. Drawing the rest from reference TRBV18 and TRBJ1-1, the complete variable domain is NAGVMQNPRHLVRRRGQEARLRCSPMKGHSHVYWYRQLPEEGLKFMVYLQKENIIDESGMPKERFSAEFPKEGPSILRIQQVVRGDSAAYFCASSTDRDGEAFFGQGTRLTVV.

This rearrangement joins TRBV13 to TRBJ2-4, with 11 bases fitting TRBD2. V shed 4 bases, J shed 9 bases, and the junction held 11 bases outside the gene matches. The CDR3 is 16 amino acids. Germline CDR1 and CDR2: PRHDT and FYEKMQ (reference sequence). CDR3 residues: CASSSASGGSSSIQYF. The CDR3 DNA is TGTGCCAGCAGCTCGGCTAGCGGGGGGTCGTCGAGCATTCAGTACTTC.

The chain joins TRBV7-3 to TRBJ2-3; tentative D call: TRBD2 (7 bases). Germline V CDR1 and CDR2: SGHTA, FQGTGA. This CDR3 has 15 amino acids. V lost 2 bases and J lost 0, with 9 bases in between. The CDR3 is CASSLGGASTDTQYF. For the CDR3, the DNA is TGTGCCAGCAGCTTAGGGGGGGCCAGCACAGATACGCAGTATTTT.